This T cell receptor beta chain originates from a study of T cells in Graves' hyperthyroidism and ophthalmopathy. Looking at the study overall: At initial diagnosis, before any treatment had begun, peripheral blood was obtained.

This CDR3 region has 17 residues. The V gene's germline CDR1 is MGHDK and CDR2 SYGVNS. V shed 2 bases and J 4 bases; nucleotides not matched to a gene: 9. Study conclusions and caveats: Before onset, by a median of around six months, the model predicted ophthalmopathy. Separating ophthalmopathy from stable hyperthyroidism was achieved by a 13 V-J model.

Regions amplified from RNA transcripts were the TCR beta CDR3 regions. A set of HTBI primers served as the primers for a first-round RT-PCR of the TCR CDR3. TCRdb ran MiXCR on the multiplex PCR reads and lists one entry per CDR3 protein. The sample has hundreds of thousands of distinct CDR3 sequences; about two fifths are singletons. Concerning this clonotype itself: The antigen is undetermined.

Sequencing was performed on blood. The V call is TRBV25-1, the J call TRBJ1-2; TRBD1 matches at 11 bases. This sequence originates from a man in his late teens or twenties with Graves' hyperthyroidism. CDR3 residues: CASSERLRTGGVYGYTF. The CDR3 DNA sequence: TGTGCCAGCAGTGAAAGACTTAGGACAGGGGGCGTCTATGGCTACACCTTC.